This T cell receptor beta chain derives from a study of T cells in localized non-small cell lung cancer. Study-level points and caveats: Adjacent lung held a median roughly 60 of the top 100 tumor clones.

As for this clone: Its antigen is not identified.

CDR1 KGHSH and CDR2 LQKENI come from the germline V gene. The CDR3 sequence is 12 residues long. The ends were cut back, 6 bases at V and 5 bases at J, with 11 bases in the middle. The data were produced by immunoSEQ multiplex PCR, yet TCRdb's version contains in-frame clones alone and is incomplete. The sample holds some 5,900 clones, less than 45% seen once. The receptor comes from a woman aged 40-69 years with stage II squamous cell lung carcinoma. This chain joins TRBV18 and TRBJ2-7; D possibly corresponds to TRBD2 (5 bases). The sample here was lung tumor tissue, taken before any cancer treatment. The CDR3 coding sequence is TGTGCCAGCTCCCCCCTCGGGGACGAGCAGTACTTC. Translating it yields CASSPLGDEQYF.